Each of the 12 T cell receptor beta chains below was sequenced from the same sample in a study of shared T cell receptors in the human thymus. Clones were sequenced by immunoSEQ multiplex PCR, and TCRdb holds only the in-frame ones, with some missing. The sample shows about 730,000 clones, approximately 85% of them seen only once. Separately, the same data were catalogued under a study of human thymus T cells.

Sequencing was performed on thymocytes. All receptors derive from a girl under three years old with a congenital heart defect.

This clone was counted only a few times. The gene calls are TRBV10-1 and TRBJ2-3; the match to TRBD1 covers 8 bases. The CDR3 sequence is 19 residues long. Germline V gene lookup returns CDR1 WNHNN and CDR2 SYGVQD (reference sequence). J lost 2 bases, V lost 5 bases, and 18 bases had no gene match. The chain's CDR3 is CASSLRRTGRGRHTDTQYF. DNA of the CDR3: TGCGCCAGCAGTCTCCGGCGGACAGGGCGGGGTAGGCACACAGATACGCAGTATTTT.

The rearrangement joins TRBV27 to TRBJ2-7; 10 nucleotides agree with TRBD2. V shed 3 bases and J 7 bases; nucleotides not matched to a gene: 9. The germline gives CDR1 MNHEY, CDR2 SMNVEV (reference sequence). This CDR3 region has 15 residues. This chain's CDR3 is CASSFKRGGLLEQYF. The CDR3 bases are TGTGCCAGCAGTTTCAAGCGGGGGGGCCTGCTAGAGCAGTACTTC.

J is TRBJ1-2 and V is TRBV7-9; TRBD1 matches 12 bases. With V trimmed by 5 bases and J by 5 bases, 6 bases remained unmatched. The CDR3 length is 15 residues. The V gene's germline CDR1 is SEHNR and CDR2 FQNEAQ (reference sequence). The DNA for the CDR3 is TGTGCCAGCAGCCCGGGACAGGGGGCAACGTATGGCTACACCTTC. Residues: CASSPGQGATYGYTF.

The chain has TRBV7-8 and TRBJ2-2; the D gene is possibly TRBD2 (6 bases). The CDR3 runs 19 residues. The ends were cut back, 6 bases at V and 9 bases at J, with 32 bases in the middle. The germline gives CDR1 SGHVS, CDR2 FQNEAQ. Here the CDR3 reads CASSYSYLGLTPTGWELFF. CDR3 nucleotides: TGTGCCAGCAGTTATAGCTACCTCGGACTAACCCCTACGGGCTGGGAGCTGTTTTTT.

This chain links TRBV6-5 with TRBJ1-3, with 8 positions matching TRBD1. The germline gives CDR1 MNHEY, CDR2 SVGAGI. The CDR3 length is 15 residues. Trimming at V came to 6 bases and at J to 0 bases, leaving 4 bases not matched to a gene. CDR3 amino acids: CASRRTGISGNTIYF. CDR3 nucleotide sequence: TGTGCCAGCAGACGGACAGGGATCTCTGGAAACACCATATATTTT.

The chain has TRBV4-3 and TRBJ2-3, with D perhaps TRBD2 (6 bases). The germline V gene has CDR1 LGHNA and CDR2 YSLEER. Between the trimmed V and J ends, which lost 2 bases and 6 bases, there was a span of 12 bases. The CDR3 contains 14 residues. Here the CDR3 DNA reads TGCGCCAGCAGCCAACGGGAGACCCAGGATACGCAGTATTTT. Translated: CASSQRETQDTQYF.

The chain recombines TRBV6-1 with TRBJ2-2; 11 bases match TRBD2. J lost 4 bases, V lost 6 bases, and 1 base had no gene match. The CDR3 contains 14 residues. Looked up from germline, CDR1 is MNHNS and CDR2 is SASEGT. The CDR3 DNA reads TGTGCCAGCAGAACTAGCGGGGGCACCGGGGAGCTGTTTTTT. This translates into CASRTSGGTGELFF.

The rearrangement joins TRBV10-2 to TRBJ1-2; TRBD1 might be the D (6 bases). Looked up from germline, CDR1 is WSHSY and CDR2 is SAAADI. Trimming cost V 3 bases and J 0 bases, with 14 bases left between them. This CDR3 has 16 amino acids. In nucleotides, the CDR3 is TGCGCCAGCAGTGATCCAGGGGCGCCAGCTAACTATGGCTACACCTTC. Protein sequence: CASSDPGAPANYGYTF.

This chain joins TRBV18 and TRBJ2-5; 7 bases agree with TRBD2. CDR1 and CDR2 (germline): KGHSH, LQKENI. Trimming at V came to 1 base and at J to 3 bases, leaving 17 bases not matched to a gene. CDR3 length equals 19 residues. CDR3 amino acids: CASSPRGRERGSLEETQYF. As DNA, the CDR3 is TGTGCCAGCTCACCACGTGGACGGGAGCGGGGTTCTCTAGAAGAGACCCAGTACTTC.

This clone occurred once. The chain is built from TRBV18 and TRBJ1-2; 7 positions agree with TRBD1. The junction had 21 bases not matched to a gene; V was cut back by 3 bases and J by 5 bases. The CDR3 contains 19 residues. Germline values: CDR1 KGHSH, CDR2 LQKENI. The CDR3 here is CASSPLPYRGYGNLYGYTF. As DNA, the CDR3 is TGTGCCAGCTCACCCTTACCCTACAGGGGATATGGAAACTTATATGGCTACACCTTC. The full variable domain, with the rest looked up from reference TRBV18 and TRBJ1-2, is NAGVMQNPRHLVRRRGQEARLRCSPMKGHSHVYWYRQLPEEGLKFMVYLQKENIIDESGMPKERFSAEFPKEGPSILRIQQVVRGDSAAYFCASSPLPYRGYGNLYGYTFGSGTRLTVV.

The V call is TRBV25-1, the J call TRBJ2-4; TRBD1 aligns across 7 bases. The CDR3 is made up of 15 amino acids. V lost 8 bases, J lost 4 bases, and 11 bases stayed unmatched. Germline V CDR1 and CDR2: MGHDK, SYGVNS. This chain's CDR3 is CASRSTGRGKNIQYF. The CDR3 DNA reads TGTGCCAGCCGCTCGACAGGGCGCGGGAAAAACATTCAGTACTTC.

V is TRBV25-1 and J is TRBJ2-7; D is perhaps TRBD2 (6 bases). Germline V gives CDR1 MGHDK, CDR2 SYGVNS. This CDR3 has 14 residues. Trimming pared 3 bases from V and 0 bases from J, leaving 9 bases between. The CDR3 region is CASSEPGVSYEQYF. The CDR3 DNA reads TGTGCCAGCAGTGAGCCGGGGGTCTCCTACGAGCAGTACTTC.